Shown below are 2 T cell receptor beta chains from a single sample sequenced in a study of T cell clonality in common variable immunodeficiency. Here immunoSEQ multiplex PCR was the method, and the copy in TCRdb shows in-frame clones only, minus some. The sample has roughly 51,000 clones, none seen only once. Input material: peripheral blood mononuclear cells. The receptors shown here come from a person aged 18 to 75 in good health.

This clone was counted at least ten times. The DNA ends 3 residues before the CDR3 does, and the rest of the CDR3 is filled in from the germline J gene. J is TRBJ1-2 and V is TRBV5-6; no firm D call. CDR1 SGHDT and CDR2 YYEEEE come from the germline V gene. The V and J ends lost 2 bases and 7 bases respectively, with 9 bases between them. This CDR3 contains 12 residues. The CDR3 loop reads CASSFQKVGYTF. The CDR3 DNA, read in part, is TGTGCCAGCAGCTTTCAGAAGGTTGGC.

This clone occurred many times. The read ends 3 residues early relative to the CDR3; the germline J gene fills the gap. This rearrangement joins TRBV12-3 or TRBV12-4 to TRBJ2-1, with 11 bases lining up with TRBD2. With V trimmed by 6 bases and J by 6 bases, 7 bases remained unmatched. The CDR3 loop spans 15 amino acids. The CDR3 here is CASRTGTSGINEQFF. The DNA read from the CDR3 is TGTGCCAGCAGAACTGGGACTAGCGGAATCAATGAG.